The next 27 T cell receptor beta chains were all read from a single sample in a study of T-cell reconstitution after alpha-beta-depleted transplantation in children. Researchers prepared the TCRbeta library using unique molecular identifiers, the study reports. From the PCR reads, TCRdb called clonotypes with MiXCR, one entry per CDR3 protein. The data hold around 250,000 distinct CDR3 sequences, with more than 20% observed a single time. Sequenced material: PBMCs, taken before TCRalphabeta/CD19-depleted stem cell transplant. These receptors were taken from a girl aged 2 to 9 with Fanconi anemia, due to receive a stem cell transplant.

This clonotype was counted ten times or more. The CDR3 sequence is CAISESRSGIGTDTQYF. The DNA for the CDR3 is TGTGCCATCAGTGAGTCGAGAAGCGGGATCGGCACAGATACGCAGTATTTT. The chain has TRBV10-3 and TRBJ2-3; the match to TRBD2 covers 7 bases. CDR1 is ENHRY, CDR2 SYGVKD, per germline. CDR3 length: 17 residues. V lost 0 bases, J lost 1 base, and 7 bases stayed unmatched.

Ten or more counts support this clonotype. V and J are TRBV6-1 and TRBJ2-4; no definite D call. V shed 6 bases and J shed 1 base, with 13 bases lying between them. CDR1 and CDR2 (germline): MNHNS, SASEGT. This CDR3 contains 15 residues. In DNA form, the CDR3 reads TGTGCCAGCAGCCCCTCTTCGGCTGCCAAAAACATTCAGTACTTC. Translation gives CASSPSSAAKNIQYF.

This clonotype was counted at least ten times. V gene TRBV5-6 combines with J gene TRBJ2-1; D is ambiguous. Trimming stripped 0 bases from V and 7 bases from J, with 8 bases between. Germline-derived CDR1 and CDR2 are SGHDT and YYEEEE. The CDR3 totals 13 residues. CDR3 region: CASSLGASNEQFF. CDR3 DNA: TGTGCCAGCAGCTTGGGGGCCAGTAATGAGCAGTTCTTC.

This clonotype was detected a few times. This chain links TRBV29-1 with TRBJ2-1; TRBD2 aligns across 9 bases. The junction had 9 bases not matched to a gene; V was cut back by 7 bases and J by 5 bases. Germline V CDR1 and CDR2: SQVTM, ANQGSEA. The CDR3 is 14 amino acids. The DNA of the CDR3 is TGCAGCGCCGCCCGACTAGCGGCAGACAATGAGCAGTTCTTC. Its translation is CSAARLAADNEQFF.

DNA for the CDR3: TGCAGTGTCGGCCCATGGGCTAGCGGGGGCACAGATACGCAGTATTTT. Amino acids: CSVGPWASGGTDTQYF. This chain links TRBV20-1 with TRBJ2-3; 9 positions match TRBD2. The CDR3 contains 16 residues. V shed 7 bases, J shed 1 base, and the junction held 12 bases outside the gene matches. CDR1 and CDR2 (germline): DFQATT, SNEGSKA (reference sequence).

This clonotype was detected ten times or more. The J gene is TRBJ2-2, the V gene TRBV29-1; no firm D call. Trimming took off 4 bases at V and 6 bases at J, with 9 bases between the two ends. The CDR3 runs to 12 residues. The germline V gene encodes CDR1 SQVTM and CDR2 ANQGSEA. The CDR3 loop reads CSVALASGELFF. The CDR3 DNA reads as TGCAGCGTTGCTCTGGCCTCCGGGGAGCTGTTTTTT.

This clonotype was recorded a few times. This chain connects TRBV20-1 to TRBJ2-5, with D possibly TRBD2 on 5 matching bases. Germline CDR1 and CDR2: DFQATT and SNEGSKA (reference sequence). The CDR3 runs to 13 residues. Trimming took off 6 bases at V and 1 base at J, with 12 bases between the two ends. CDR3 nucleotide sequence: TGCAGTGCCCCGCGAGGGTCCCAAGAGACCCAGTACTTC. Amino acids: CSAPRGSQETQYF.

This clonotype has a handful of counts. The chain uses TRBV5-1 and TRBJ2-5; tentatively, D is TRBD1 (6 bases). Deletions cut 2 bases from V and 2 bases from J, with 7 bases between. The germline CDR1 and CDR2 sequences are SGHRS and YFSETQ. There are 13 residues in the CDR3. Here the CDR3 reads CASSFRGQETQYF. The CDR3 nucleotides are TGCGCCAGCAGCTTCAGGGGACAAGAGACCCAGTACTTC. The full variable domain, in which reference TRBV5-1 and TRBJ2-5 provide the parts outside the CDR3, is KAGVTQTPRYLIKTRGQQVTLSCSPISGHRSVSWYQQTPGQGLQFLFEYFSETQRNKGNFPGRFSGRQFSNSRSEMNVSTLELGDSALYLCASSFRGQETQYFGPGTRLLVL.

The chain carries TRBV20-1 and TRBJ1-5, with D maybe TRBD1 (6 bases). The V end lost 3 bases, the J end lost 4 bases, and 19 bases lay between the germline ends. Germline CDR1 is DFQATT and CDR2 is SNEGSKA (reference sequence). The CDR3 extends over 16 amino acids. The CDR3 DNA reads as TGCAGTGCTAGTCACTCTCGACAGGTCCCTAATCAGCCCCAGCATTTT. It yields the protein CSASHSRQVPNQPQHF.

This chain uses TRBV20-1 with TRBJ2-1; 9 bases line up with TRBD1. Unmatched junction bases numbered 11, after V lost 6 bases and J lost 8 bases. The CDR3 is 14 amino acids. CDR1 and CDR2 (germline): DFQATT, SNEGSKA (reference sequence). CDR3 DNA sequence: TGCAGTGCATTACCGGGACAGGGTTCCCATGAGCAGTTCTTC. It translates to CSALPGQGSHEQFF.

This clonotype was seen a few times. The chain recombines TRBV5-6 with TRBJ2-4, with 13 bases aligning to TRBD2. CDR3 length equals 16 residues. The ends lost 4 bases at V and 5 bases at J; junction bases unmatched: 6. Germline CDR1 and CDR2: SGHDT and YYEEEE. The CDR3 DNA reads TGTGCCAGCAGCACCGGACTAGCGGGAGTGGAAAACATTCAGTACTTC. Its protein product is CASSTGLAGVENIQYF.

Many counts were recorded for this clonotype. V and J are TRBV12-3 or TRBV12-4 and TRBJ2-5; 13 bases fit TRBD2. Trimming removed 6 bases from V and 11 bases from J; junction bases left unmatched: 9. The CDR3 covers 14 residues. CDR3 sequence: CASRSTGTSGTQYF. The CDR3 DNA reads TGTGCCAGCAGGAGTACCGGGACTAGCGGGACTCAGTACTTC.

The table lists this clonotype with a few counts. This chain links TRBV7-2 with TRBJ2-3, with 7 bases fitting TRBD2. This CDR3 has 16 residues. The germline V gene encodes CDR1 SGHTA and CDR2 FQGNSA. J was trimmed by 2 bases and V by 1 base; bases with no gene match: 6. For the CDR3, the DNA is TGTGCCAGCAGCTTAGTTGGGGGGGGGTCCACAGATACGCAGTATTTT. Its protein is CASSLVGGGSTDTQYF.

This clonotype was observed a handful of times. In DNA, the CDR3 is TGTGCCAGCAGTACCAGGGGGCGGTACGAGCAGTACTTC. This gives the protein CASSTRGRYEQYF. The rearrangement joins TRBV28 to TRBJ2-7; 8 bases fit TRBD1. Losses at the gene ends were 5 bases for V and 4 bases for J; bases not matched to a gene: 4. This CDR3 is built from 13 residues. Germline assignment: CDR1 MDHEN and CDR2 SYDVKM.

This chain connects TRBV24-1 to TRBJ1-2, with TRBD1 matching 7 bases. The germline V gene has CDR1 KGHDR and CDR2 SFDVKD. The CDR3 has 17 residues. V shed 2 bases and J 8 bases; nucleotides not matched to a gene: 16. This CDR3 reads CATSDSEGAYKDWGYTF. Written as DNA, the CDR3 is TGTGCCACCAGTGATTCCGAGGGGGCGTATAAGGATTGGGGCTACACCTTC.

The sample holds many counts of this clonotype. V and J are TRBV28 and TRBJ2-2; 7 bases map to TRBD2. The CDR3 has 18 residues. The V segment lost 6 bases and the J segment 4 bases; nucleotides outside the gene matches: 17. From germline, CDR1 is MDHEN and CDR2 SYDVKM. The CDR3 reads CASRLGGSPISGTGELFF. The CDR3 DNA reads as TGTGCCAGCAGGTTAGGCGGGAGTCCCATTTCGGGCACCGGGGAGCTGTTTTTT.

A few counts support this clonotype. The V and J genes are TRBV20-1 and TRBJ2-1; tentatively, D is TRBD2 (6 bases). CDR3 length: 14 amino acids. The V end lost 3 bases, the J end lost 4 bases, and 13 bases lay between the germline ends. Germline V lookup: CDR1 DFQATT, CDR2 SNEGSKA (reference sequence). CDR3 sequence: CSARISGYYNEQFF. The DNA of the CDR3 is TGCAGTGCTAGGATTAGCGGCTATTACAATGAGCAGTTCTTC.

The V gene is TRBV20-1, the J gene TRBJ2-7; TRBD1 matches 9 bases. The CDR3 has 15 residues. Germline V lookup: CDR1 DFQATT, CDR2 SNEGSKA (reference sequence). Trimming removed 0 bases from V and 2 bases from J; junction bases left unmatched: 5. The CDR3 spells CSARDSGTGPYEQYF. The DNA for the CDR3 is TGCAGTGCTAGAGACTCCGGGACAGGGCCCTACGAGCAGTACTTC.

This clonotype was observed a few times. CDR3 nucleotide sequence: TGCAGCGTGGAGGGGCGGAACATTCAGTACTTC. This codes for CSVEGRNIQYF. The chain carries TRBV29-1 and TRBJ2-4, with a weak D call TRBD2 (6 bases). This CDR3 has 11 residues. V was cut by 6 bases and J by 7 bases, with 10 bases left in between. Germline CDR1 and CDR2: SQVTM and ANQGSEA.

In its sample, this clonotype was seen many times. This chain links TRBV12-3 or TRBV12-4 with TRBJ2-6; D is undetermined. The CDR3 sequence is 12 residues long. The V and J ends lost 6 bases and 2 bases respectively, with 2 bases between them. Here the CDR3 reads CASRPGANVLTF. For the CDR3, the DNA is TGTGCCAGCAGGCCTGGGGCCAACGTCCTGACTTTC.

This clonotype was seen at least ten times. The CDR3 nucleotides are TGTGCCAGCAGCCGACAAACGGGCAGCAGCTCCTACGAGCAGTACTTC. This gives the protein CASSRQTGSSSYEQYF. This rearrangement joins TRBV4-2 to TRBJ2-7; D ambiguous. Germline V gene sequence: CDR1 LGHNA, CDR2 YNFKEQ. CDR3 length: 16 residues. V shed 4 bases and J shed 0 bases, with 16 bases lying between them.

This clonotype was counted only a few times. V and J are TRBV7-9 and TRBJ2-1; D is ambiguous. Germline CDR1 reads SEHNR; CDR2 reads FQNEAQ (reference sequence). The CDR3 runs to 11 residues. The germline V and J ends were trimmed by 5 bases and 13 bases, with 12 bases remaining between them. CDR3: CASSPNYNQFF. The CDR3 bases are TGTGCCAGCAGCCCCAACTACAATCAGTTCTTC.

This clonotype was recorded at least ten times. The chain has TRBV5-1 and TRBJ2-7, with 9 bases fitting TRBD1. Germline CDR1 reads SGHRS; CDR2 reads YFSETQ. The CDR3 is 14 residues long. V was clipped by 2 bases and J by 5 bases; unmatched bases: 5. The CDR3 bases are TGCGCCAGCAGCTTCGGACAGGGGAGAAACGAGCAGTACTTC. Protein product: CASSFGQGRNEQYF.

This clonotype was detected a few times. This CDR3 reads CASRPGLAGDTQYF. The CDR3 DNA sequence: TGTGCCAGCAGGCCGGGACTAGCGGGAGATACGCAGTATTTT. The V and J genes are TRBV6-1 and TRBJ2-3; 12 bases map to TRBD2. The length of the CDR3 is 14 residues. V shed 6 bases, J shed 5 bases, and the junction held 3 bases outside the gene matches. From germline, CDR1 is MNHNS and CDR2 SASEGT.

The chain combines TRBV7-9 with TRBJ2-1; the match to TRBD2 covers 9 bases. The CDR3 spans 16 residues. J lost 4 bases, V lost 2 bases, and 6 bases had no gene match. Germline CDR1 is SEHNR and CDR2 is FQNEAQ (reference sequence). CDR3 amino acids: CASSLPASGAYNEQFF. CDR3 sequence (DNA): TGTGCCAGCAGCTTACCCGCTAGCGGGGCTTACAATGAGCAGTTCTTC. Full variable domain (rest looked up from reference TRBV7-9 and TRBJ2-1): DTGVSQNPRHKITKRGQNVTFRCDPISEHNRLYWYRQTLGQGPEFLTYFQNEAQLEKSRLLSDRFSAERPKGSFSTLEIQRTEQGDSAMYLCASSLPASGAYNEQFFGPGTRLTVL.

This clonotype was detected many times. The chain uses TRBV6-1 and TRBJ2-2, with 8 nucleotides matching TRBD1. Unmatched junction bases numbered 4, after V lost 6 bases and J lost 7 bases. CDR1 and CDR2 from the germline V gene are MNHNS and SASEGT. The CDR3 totals 13 residues. CDR3 sequence (DNA): TGTGCCAGCAGGCAGGGGGCCGGCGGGGAGCTGTTTTTT. Translated: CASRQGAGGELFF.

V usage is TRBV7-3 and J usage is TRBJ2-3; 7 bases are shared with TRBD1. Germline V gives CDR1 SGHTA, CDR2 FQGTGA. Trimming at V came to 3 bases and at J to 1 base, leaving 4 bases not matched to a gene. This CDR3 is built from 15 residues. CDR3 amino acids: CASSLRQGRTDTQYF. In DNA form, the CDR3 reads TGTGCCAGCAGCTTGCGACAGGGCCGCACAGATACGCAGTATTTT.